This T cell receptor (beta chain) was obtained from a study of response to subunit inactivated influenza vaccine (dated by TCRdb to between 2017 and 2018). About the full investigation: The study used deep quantitative T cell receptor repertoire profiling to track responses to a trivalent subunit inactivated influenza vaccine.

Library prep was done by RT-PCR. Sequencing was performed on an Illumina HiSeq 2500. Through fastp at Q25 and MiXCR, TCRdb rebuilt clones from the public reads, retaining in-frame beta chains. Rows with one shared CDR3 protein collapse into an entry with the most common genes and DNA. The sample profile shows about 610,000 distinct CDR3 sequences; approximately 14% of them were found once. The leading ten clones occupy 11% of the sample. A note on this clonotype: Its antigen is still unknown. Per-base quality was not reported, and no clone a single base away is much larger than it.

Overall study outcomes, separate from this receptor: The authors proposed that each seasonal influenza vaccination may bring in only a limited number of new T cells.

Sequenced material: PBMCs from blood, taken less than 13 days after vaccination. The source is a man aged 45 to 65 who received an inactivated influenza vaccine. Donor details come from another sample of the same person, matched by shared clones.

The nucleotides read TGTGCCAGCGCCGACCCGCGGCAGGGAGCCTACGAGCAGTACTTC. The resulting protein is CASADPRQGAYEQYF. The chain uses TRBV6-1 and TRBJ2-7, with the D gene tentatively TRBD1 or TRBD2, based on 5 matching bases in each. Measured from the cysteine to the phenylalanine, the CDR3 is 15 residues long. Only the CDR3 part of the read is kept: 45 bases, read in frame from the first base. Looking up the germline V gene yields CDR1 MNHNS and CDR2 SASEGT. Trimming at the junction amounts to 8 bases on V and 2 bases on J, and the germline ends lie 19 bases apart.